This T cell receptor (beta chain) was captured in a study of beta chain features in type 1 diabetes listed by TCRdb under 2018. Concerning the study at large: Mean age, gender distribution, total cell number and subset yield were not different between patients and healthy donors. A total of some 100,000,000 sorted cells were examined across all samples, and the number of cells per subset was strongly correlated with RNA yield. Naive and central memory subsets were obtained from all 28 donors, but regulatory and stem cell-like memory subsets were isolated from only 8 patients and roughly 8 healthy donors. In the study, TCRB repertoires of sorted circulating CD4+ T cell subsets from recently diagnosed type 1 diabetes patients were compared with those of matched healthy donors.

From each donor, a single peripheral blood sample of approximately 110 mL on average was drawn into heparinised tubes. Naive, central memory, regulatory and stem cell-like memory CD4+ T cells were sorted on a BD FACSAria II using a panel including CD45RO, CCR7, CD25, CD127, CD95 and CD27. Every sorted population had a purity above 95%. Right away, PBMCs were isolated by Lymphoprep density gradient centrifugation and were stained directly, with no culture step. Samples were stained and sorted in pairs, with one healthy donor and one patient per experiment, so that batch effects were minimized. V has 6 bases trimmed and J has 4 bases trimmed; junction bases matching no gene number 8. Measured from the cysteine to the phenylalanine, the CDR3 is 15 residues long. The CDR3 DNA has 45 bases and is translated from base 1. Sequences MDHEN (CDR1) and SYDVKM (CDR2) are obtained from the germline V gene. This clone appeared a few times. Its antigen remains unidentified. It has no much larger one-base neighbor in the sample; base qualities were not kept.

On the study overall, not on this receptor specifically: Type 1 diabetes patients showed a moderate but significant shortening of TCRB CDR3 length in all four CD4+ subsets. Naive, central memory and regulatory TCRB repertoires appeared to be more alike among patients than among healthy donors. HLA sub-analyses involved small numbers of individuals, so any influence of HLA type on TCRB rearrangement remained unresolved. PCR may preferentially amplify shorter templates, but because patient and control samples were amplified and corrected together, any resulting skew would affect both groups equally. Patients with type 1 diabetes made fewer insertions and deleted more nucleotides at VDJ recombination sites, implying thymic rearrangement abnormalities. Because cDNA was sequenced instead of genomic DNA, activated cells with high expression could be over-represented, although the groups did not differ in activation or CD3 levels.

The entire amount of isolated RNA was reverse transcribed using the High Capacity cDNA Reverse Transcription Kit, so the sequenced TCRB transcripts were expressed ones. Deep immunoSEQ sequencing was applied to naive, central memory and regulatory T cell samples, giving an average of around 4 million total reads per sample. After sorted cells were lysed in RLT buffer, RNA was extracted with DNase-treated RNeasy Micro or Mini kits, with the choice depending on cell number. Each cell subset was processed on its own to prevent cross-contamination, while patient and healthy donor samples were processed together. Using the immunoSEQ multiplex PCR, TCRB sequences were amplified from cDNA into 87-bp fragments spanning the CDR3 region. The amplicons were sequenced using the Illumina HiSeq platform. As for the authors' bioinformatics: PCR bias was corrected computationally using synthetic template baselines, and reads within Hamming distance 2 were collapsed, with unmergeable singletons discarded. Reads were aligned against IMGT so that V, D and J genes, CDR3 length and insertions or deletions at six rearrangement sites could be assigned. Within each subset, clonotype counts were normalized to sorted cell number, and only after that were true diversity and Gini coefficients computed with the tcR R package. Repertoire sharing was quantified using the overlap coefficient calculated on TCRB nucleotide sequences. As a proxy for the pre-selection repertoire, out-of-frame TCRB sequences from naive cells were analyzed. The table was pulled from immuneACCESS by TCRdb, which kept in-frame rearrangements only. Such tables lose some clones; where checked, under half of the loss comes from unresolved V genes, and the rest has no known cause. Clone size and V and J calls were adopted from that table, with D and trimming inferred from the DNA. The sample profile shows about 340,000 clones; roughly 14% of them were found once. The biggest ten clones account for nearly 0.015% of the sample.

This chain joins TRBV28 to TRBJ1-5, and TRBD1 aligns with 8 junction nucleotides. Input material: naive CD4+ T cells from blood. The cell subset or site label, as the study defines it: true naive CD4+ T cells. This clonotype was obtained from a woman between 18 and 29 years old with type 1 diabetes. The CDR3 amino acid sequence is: CASSPRDRKNQPQHF. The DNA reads TGTGCCAGCAGCCCAAGGGACAGGAAAAATCAGCCCCAGCATTTT.